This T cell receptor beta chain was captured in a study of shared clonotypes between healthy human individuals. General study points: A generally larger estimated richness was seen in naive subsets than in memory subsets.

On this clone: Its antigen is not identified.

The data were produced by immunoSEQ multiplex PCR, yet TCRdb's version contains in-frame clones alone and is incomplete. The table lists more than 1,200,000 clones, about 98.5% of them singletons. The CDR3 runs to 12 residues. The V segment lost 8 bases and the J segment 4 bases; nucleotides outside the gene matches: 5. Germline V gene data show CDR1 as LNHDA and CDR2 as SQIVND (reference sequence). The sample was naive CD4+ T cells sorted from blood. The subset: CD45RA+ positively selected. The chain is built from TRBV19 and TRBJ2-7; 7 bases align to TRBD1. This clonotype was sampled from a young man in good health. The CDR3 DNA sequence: TGTGCCAGTGGGGGACAGAGTTACGAGCAGTACTTC. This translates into CASGGQSYEQYF.